Presented here are 11 T cell receptor beta chains from one specimen sequenced in a study of blood T cells in healthy people across ages (dated by TCRdb to the mid-2010s). Library preparation was by 5' RACE. Sequencing was performed on an Illumina HiSeq 2500. A second PCR of roughly 7 to 11 cycles was run with a J-beta primer mix and a sample-barcoded 5' primer. The raw public data were reprocessed by TCRdb itself: fastp quality trimming at Q25, MiXCR clonotype calling, in-frame beta chains only. Every entry covers one CDR3 protein and lists the most common genes and DNA from its rows. A total of 380,000 or so distinct CDR3 sequences appear in this sample, roughly half of them only once. The ten largest make up 51% of the sample. The sequenced material came from blood. The receptors come from a man in his sixties in good health.

This clonotype has a single count. The V gene is TRBV10-3, the J gene TRBJ2-3, with D perhaps matching TRBD1 (6 bases). From germline, CDR1 is ENHRY and CDR2 SYGVKD. The CDR3 spans 16 residues. The V gene lost 4 bases and the J gene lost 1 base, with 15 bases spanning the gap. The CDR3, as DNA: TGTGCCATCAGTGGAGAGGGGGTGTTGGGCACAGATACGCAGTATTTT. As protein: CAISGEGVLGTDTQYF.

V and J are TRBV7-3 and TRBJ1-1; TRBD1 matches 7 bases. The V segment lost 0 bases and the J segment 7 bases; nucleotides outside the gene matches: 2. The CDR3 contains 13 residues. Germline CDR1 and CDR2: SGHTA and FQGTGA. The CDR3 loop is CASSLTGTDEAFF. The CDR3 nucleotides read TGTGCCAGCAGCTTAACCGGGACAGATGAAGCTTTCTTT. Looking up the rest from reference TRBV7-3 and TRBJ1-1 gives the full variable domain: GAGVSQTPSNKVTEKGKYVELRCDPISGHTALYWYRQSLGQGPEFLIYFQGTGAADDSGLPNDRFFAVRPEGSVSTLKIQRTERGDSAVYLCASSLTGTDEAFFGQGTRLTVV.

This clonotype was picked up many times. The chain links TRBV5-1 to TRBJ2-7, with a possible D match to TRBD2 (5 bases). CDR3 size: 12 residues. The ends were cut back, 4 bases at V and 2 bases at J, with 7 bases in the middle. Germline V gene lookup returns CDR1 SGHRS and CDR2 YFSETQ. The CDR3 DNA reads as TGCGCCAGCAGCCCGGGAACCTACGAGCAGTACTTC. It specifies CASSPGTYEQYF.

The chain has TRBV2 and TRBJ1-1; D is undetermined. The ends were cut back, 3 bases at V and 10 bases at J, with 12 bases in the middle. The germline gives CDR1 SNHLY, CDR2 FYNNEI. The CDR3 covers 12 residues. The CDR3, as DNA: TGTGCCAGCAGTGATCGTGACTTTCGAGCTTTCTTT. It specifies CASSDRDFRAFF.

The chain carries TRBV7-9 and TRBJ1-4; weak D call: TRBD1 (5 bases). This CDR3 spans 14 amino acids. The V and J ends lost 7 bases and 7 bases respectively, with 16 bases between them. The germline V gene has CDR1 SEHNR and CDR2 FQNEAQ (reference sequence). The CDR3 spells CASNGGGAGEKLFF. The CDR3, as DNA: TGTGCCAGCAACGGCGGAGGGGCGGGTGAAAAACTGTTTTTT.

This chain uses TRBV6-1 with TRBJ2-1, with TRBD1 matching 7 bases. After removal of 5 bases from V and 1 base from J, the junction contained 5 bases not matched to a gene. This CDR3 is 15 amino acids long. CDR1 and CDR2 from the germline V gene are MNHNS and SASEGT. CDR3 nucleotides: TGTGCCAGCAGTCCAGACAGGGAATCCTACAATGAGCAGTTCTTC. As protein: CASSPDRESYNEQFF.

This clonotype was counted at least ten times. V usage is TRBV9 and J usage is TRBJ2-7, with 7 bases identical to TRBD2. The CDR3 length is 15 residues. Looked up from germline, CDR1 is SGDLS and CDR2 is YYNGEE. V shed 2 bases, J shed 0 bases, and the junction held 5 bases outside the gene matches. The DNA for the CDR3 is TGTGCCAGCAGCGTGGGAGGGACTTACTCCTACGAGCAGTACTTC. As protein: CASSVGGTYSYEQYF.

On this clonotype: A much bigger clone sits one base away, suggesting this may be a read error. This chain uses TRBV7-9 with TRBJ1-2; possibly TRBD1 for D (6 bases). V gave up 3 bases and J gave up 7 bases, with 12 bases separating them. Germline V gene sequence: CDR1 SEHNR, CDR2 FQNEAQ (reference sequence). The CDR3 has 13 residues. CDR3: CASSLGASFGYTF. The CDR3, as DNA: TGTGCCAGCAGCTTGGGGGCCAGCTTTGGCTACACCTTC. Full variable domain (missing parts from reference TRBV7-9 and TRBJ1-2): DTGVSQNPRHKITKRGQNVTFRCDPISEHNRLYWYRQTLGQGPEFLTYFQNEAQLEKSRLLSDRFSAERPKGSFSTLEIQRTEQGDSAMYLCASSLGASFGYTFGSGTRLTVV.

This chain links TRBV3-1 with TRBJ2-5, with D unclear. CDR3 length equals 14 residues. The V gene's germline CDR1 is LGHDT and CDR2 YNNKEL (reference sequence). V lost 2 bases, J lost 3 bases, and 10 bases lay in between. CDR3 bases: TGTGCCAGCAGCCAATCCGCTGGAAAAGAGACCCAGTACTTC. It specifies CASSQSAGKETQYF.

The chain uses TRBV6-5 and TRBJ1-2; perhaps TRBD1 as D (5 bases). The CDR3 runs to 15 residues. Germline loops: CDR1 MNHEY, CDR2 SVGAGI. V was clipped by 7 bases and J by 4 bases, with 19 bases between them. The CDR3 is CASKQTVLDGYGYTF. CDR3 sequence (DNA): TGTGCCAGCAAGCAGACAGTCCTGGACGGCTATGGCTACACCTTC.

Only a few counts were recorded for this clonotype. The chain is built from TRBV28 and TRBJ1-2; D perhaps matches TRBD1 (5 bases). Trimming left V 2 bases short and J 8 bases short, with 6 bases between. The CDR3 consists of 11 residues. Germline assignment: CDR1 MDHEN and CDR2 SYDVKM. The CDR3 bases are TGTGCCAGCAGTTTAGGGGCGGGCTACACCTTC. Amino acid sequence: CASSLGAGYTF.